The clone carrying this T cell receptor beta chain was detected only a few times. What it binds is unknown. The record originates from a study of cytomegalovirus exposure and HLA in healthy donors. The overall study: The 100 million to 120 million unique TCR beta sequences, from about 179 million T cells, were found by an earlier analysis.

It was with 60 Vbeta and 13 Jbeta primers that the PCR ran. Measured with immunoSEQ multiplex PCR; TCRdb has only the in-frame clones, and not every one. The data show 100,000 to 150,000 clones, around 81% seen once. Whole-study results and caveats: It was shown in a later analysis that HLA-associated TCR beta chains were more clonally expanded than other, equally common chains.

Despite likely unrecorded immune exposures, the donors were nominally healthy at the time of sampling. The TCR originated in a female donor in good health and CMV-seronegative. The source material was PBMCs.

This CDR3 is CASSSRRGENEKLFF. As DNA, the CDR3 is TGTGCCAGCAGCTCTCGACGGGGGGAGAATGAAAAACTGTTTTTT. The genes are TRBV7-9 and TRBJ1-4; the D gene is possibly TRBD1 (5 bases). Germline V gene sequence: CDR1 SEHNR, CDR2 FQNEAQ (reference sequence). V lost 4 bases and J 5 bases, leaving 14 bases between the germline ends. This CDR3 has 15 amino acids.